This T cell receptor (beta chain) was observed in a study of blood T cell repertoires in COVID-19 (dated by TCRdb to 2018 to 2020). Turning to the overall study: Samples from collaborators originated in the United States, Italy and Spain and spanned both the acute and convalescent phases of COVID-19. The prospective study material was composed of cDNA or gDNA derived from T cells, B-cell-depleted T cells, or PBMCs. Subjects who had been exposed to COVID-19, were actively infected with it, or had recovered from it provided the deeply sampled blood TCRbeta repertoires that made up the dataset. The repertoires were released in a freely available public database meant as a resource for research on the immune response to SARS-CoV-2. Samples came from the ongoing ImmuneRACE study (first 160 participants) plus 1,254 subjects from 6 global collaborators. Nearly every sample came with metadata listing a de-identified subject ID, COVID-19 status, age in years and sex. Where HLA class I and class II types were available, the types were taken from metadata supplied by the sample provider, not from assay-based typing.

The investigation overall reported the following: The amount of clinical and demographic metadata varied by source and participant and was provided uncurated.

Collaborating institutions collected whole blood in K2EDTA tubes following their own protocols. For TCRbeta analysis, collaborators shipped samples as frozen whole blood, isolated PBMCs, or DNA extracted from either of those sample types. TCRbeta CDR3 regions were amplified from genomic DNA by means of the immunoSEQ Assay, a bias-controlled multiplex PCR. The paper's processing steps were these. The number of nucleated cells in each sample was estimated from the amplification of reference gene primers within the assay. Sequence reads were collapsed and filtered to measure the absolute abundance of every unique TCRbeta CDR3 rearrangement. Productive Simpson clonality was computed per sample as the square root of Simpson's diversity index over productive rearrangements. As stored in TCRdb, this immuneACCESS dataset retains in-frame rearrangements with V and J assigned. A fraction of the clones does not appear; measured against another copy, unresolved V genes explain less than half of the discrepancy, and the remainder lacks a known reason. V and J calls and clone size follow that table, whereas D and trimming were derived from the DNA. Counted in this sample were about 27,000 clones; 92% of them appeared once. The biggest ten clones account for 2.5% to 3.5% of the sample.

Of note for this clone: It has no known antigen specificity. Qualities for individual bases were not recorded, and no much larger clone is one base off.

This receptor was taken from a human donor in a cohort sampled during active COVID-19. The sequenced sample consisted of peripheral blood.

The nucleotides are TGTGCCAGCAGACAAGAGACAGCCTTTAATCAGCCCCAGCATTTT. Its coded protein is CASRQETAFNQPQHF. Recombination connected TRBV6-5 to TRBJ1-5, and possibly TRBD1, on 5 matching bases. The germline V gene encodes CDR1 MNHEY and CDR2 SVGAGI. Cut back by 6 bases and 4 bases, the V and J ends lie 16 bases apart. From cysteine to phenylalanine, the CDR3 is 15 amino acids long. CDR3 DNA is the only sequence kept; it has 45 bases, read in frame from the first base.